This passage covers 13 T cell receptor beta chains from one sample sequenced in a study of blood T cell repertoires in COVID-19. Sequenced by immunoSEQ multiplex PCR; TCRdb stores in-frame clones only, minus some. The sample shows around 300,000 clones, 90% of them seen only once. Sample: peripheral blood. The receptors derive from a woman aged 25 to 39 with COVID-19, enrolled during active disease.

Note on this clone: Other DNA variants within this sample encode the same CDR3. CDR3 protein: CASSLGQGGNTIYF. The CDR3 coding sequence is TGCGCCAGCAGCCTAGGACAGGGTGGAAACACCATATATTTT. The chain combines TRBV5-1 with TRBJ1-3; 8 nucleotides match TRBD1. Per the germline V gene, CDR1 is SGHRS and CDR2 is YFSETQ. There are 14 residues in the CDR3. V lost 4 bases and J lost 3; bases outside the gene matches: 3.

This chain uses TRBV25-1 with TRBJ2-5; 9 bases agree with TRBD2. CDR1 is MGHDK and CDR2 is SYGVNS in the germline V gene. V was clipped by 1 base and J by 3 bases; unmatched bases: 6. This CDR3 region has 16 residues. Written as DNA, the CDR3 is TGTGCCAGCAGTGAATGGGGTGGCGGGAGGGAAGAGACCCAGTACTTC. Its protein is CASSEWGGGREETQYF.

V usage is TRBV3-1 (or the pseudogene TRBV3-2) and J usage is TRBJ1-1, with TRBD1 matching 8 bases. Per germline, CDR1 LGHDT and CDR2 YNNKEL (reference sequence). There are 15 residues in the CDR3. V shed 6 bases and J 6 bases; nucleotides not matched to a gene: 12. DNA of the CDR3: TGTGCCAGCAGTCTTCTTGGACAGGGACCCCCTGAAGCTTTCTTT. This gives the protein CASSLLGQGPPEAFF.

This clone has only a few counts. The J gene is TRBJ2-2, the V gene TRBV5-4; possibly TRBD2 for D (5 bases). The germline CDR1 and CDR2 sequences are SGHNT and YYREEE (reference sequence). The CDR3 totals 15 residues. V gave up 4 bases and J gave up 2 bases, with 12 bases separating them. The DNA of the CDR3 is TGTGCCAGCAGCCTAAACCGGGAAAACACCGGGGAGCTGTTTTTT. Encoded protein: CASSLNRENTGELFF. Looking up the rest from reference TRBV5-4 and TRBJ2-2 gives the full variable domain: ETGVTQSPTHLIKTRGQQVTLRCSSQSGHNTVSWYQQALGQGPQFIFQYYREEENGRGNFPPRFSGLQFPNYSSELNVNALELDDSALYLCASSLNRENTGELFFGEGSRLTVL.

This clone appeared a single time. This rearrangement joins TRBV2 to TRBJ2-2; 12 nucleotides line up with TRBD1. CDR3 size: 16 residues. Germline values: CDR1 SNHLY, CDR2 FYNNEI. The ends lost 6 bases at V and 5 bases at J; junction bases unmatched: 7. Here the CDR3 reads CASRAGTGGRTGELFF. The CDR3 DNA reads TGTGCCAGCAGGGCCGGGACAGGGGGCCGAACCGGGGAGCTGTTTTTT.

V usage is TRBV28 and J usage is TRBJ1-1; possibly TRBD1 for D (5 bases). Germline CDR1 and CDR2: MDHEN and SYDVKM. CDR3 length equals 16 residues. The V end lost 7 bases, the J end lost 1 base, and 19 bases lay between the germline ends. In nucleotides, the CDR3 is TGTGCCAGCATCCTTTCAAGGGGCACAAAGAACACTGAAGCTTTCTTT. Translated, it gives CASILSRGTKNTEAFF.

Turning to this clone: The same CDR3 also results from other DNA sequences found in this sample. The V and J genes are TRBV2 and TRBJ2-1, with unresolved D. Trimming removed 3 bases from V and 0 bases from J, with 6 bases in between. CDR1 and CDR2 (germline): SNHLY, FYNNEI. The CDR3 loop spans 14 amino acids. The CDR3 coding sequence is TGTGCCAGCAGTGACTCCGGCTCCTACAATGAGCAGTTCTTC. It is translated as CASSDSGSYNEQFF.

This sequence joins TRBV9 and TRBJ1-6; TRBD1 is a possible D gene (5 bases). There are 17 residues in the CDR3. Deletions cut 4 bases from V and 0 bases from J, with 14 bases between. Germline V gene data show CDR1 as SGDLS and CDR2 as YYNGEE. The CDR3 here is CASSPGHMSSYNSPLHF. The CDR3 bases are TGTGCCAGCAGCCCCGGACACATGAGCTCCTATAATTCACCCCTCCACTTT.

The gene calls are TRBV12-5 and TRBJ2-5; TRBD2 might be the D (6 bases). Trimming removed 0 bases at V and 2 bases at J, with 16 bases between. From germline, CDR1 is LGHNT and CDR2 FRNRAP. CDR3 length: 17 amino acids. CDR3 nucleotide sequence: TGTGCTAGTGGTTTGGTAACGGGGGTTGGGGGGCAAGAGACCCAGTACTTC. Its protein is CASGLVTGVGGQETQYF. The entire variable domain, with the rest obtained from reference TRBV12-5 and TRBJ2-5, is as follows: DARVTQTPRHKVTEMGQEVTMRCQPILGHNTVFWYRQTMMQGLELLAYFRNRAPLDDSGMPKDRFSAEMPDATLATLKIQPSEPRDSAVYFCASGLVTGVGGQETQYFGPGTRLLVL.

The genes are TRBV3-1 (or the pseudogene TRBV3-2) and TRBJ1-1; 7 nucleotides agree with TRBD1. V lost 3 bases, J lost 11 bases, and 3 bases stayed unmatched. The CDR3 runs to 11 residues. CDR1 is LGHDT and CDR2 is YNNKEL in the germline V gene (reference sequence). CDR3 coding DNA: TGTGCCAGCAGCCAGGGGACAGAGGCTTTCTTT. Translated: CASSQGTEAFF.

The CDR3 is CASSHDNGGYTF. CDR3 bases: TGTGCCAGCAGCCACGACAATGGTGGCTACACCTTC. This chain uses TRBV7-9 with TRBJ1-2; D uncertain. Germline lookup yields CDR1 SEHNR and CDR2 FQNEAQ (reference sequence). V was clipped by 5 bases and J by 7 bases, with 11 bases between them. This CDR3 is built from 12 residues.

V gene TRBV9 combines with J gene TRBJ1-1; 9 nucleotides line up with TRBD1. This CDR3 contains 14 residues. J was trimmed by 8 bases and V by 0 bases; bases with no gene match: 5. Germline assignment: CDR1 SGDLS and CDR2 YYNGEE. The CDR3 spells CASSVVQGTGEAFF. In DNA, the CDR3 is TGTGCCAGCAGCGTAGTCCAAGGGACAGGGGAAGCTTTCTTT.

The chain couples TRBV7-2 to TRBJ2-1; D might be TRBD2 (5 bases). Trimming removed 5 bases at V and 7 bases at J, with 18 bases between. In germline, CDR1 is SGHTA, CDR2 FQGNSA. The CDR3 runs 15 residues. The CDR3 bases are TGTGCCAGCAGCCCCAGGAGCGGTAGGAGTAATGAGCAGTTCTTC. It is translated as CASSPRSGRSNEQFF.